This T cell receptor (beta chain) was captured in a study of monozygotic twins with inflammatory bowel disease. Details on this clonotype: Antigen specificity is unknown.

The TCR libraries each used total RNA (roughly 4,000 ng per library). With eight separate reactions per sample, the authors made cDNA. TCRdb reprocessed the 5' RACE reads, with one entry per CDR3 protein and no DNA. The data show roughly 330,000 distinct CDR3 sequences, and the top ten clones hold around 2%. CDR3 length: 15 residues. Germline lookup yields CDR1 DFQATT and CDR2 SNEGSKA (reference sequence). Broader study findings: For IBD, no single strong associated signal or clonotype was supported. By inverse Simpson index, TCRbeta diversity was lower in IBD patients than in healthy co-twins.

The sample comprised blood. This chain connects TRBV20-1 to TRBJ2-3; TCRdb's D call, TRBD2, is unchecked because there is no DNA. The sequence came from a human donor with ulcerative colitis or Crohn's disease, or a healthy co-twin of an affected twin (not recorded which). CDR3 amino acids: CSARGGRGGFDTQYF.